This TCR beta chain was captured in a study of CD8 T cells in ankylosing spondylitis. The sample holds many counts of this clonotype. The antigen is not known. CDR3 length: 13 residues. The V end lost 5 bases, the J end lost 7 bases, and 14 bases lay between the germline ends. In germline, CDR1 is MNHEY, CDR2 SMNVEV (reference sequence). Study results and limitations: Seemingly distinctive of ankylosing spondylitis blood was a TCR beta motif formed by eight highly homologous variants.

In TCRdb, the 5' RACE reads were re-called with MiXCR into one record per CDR3 protein. The sample has some 220,000 distinct CDR3 sequences, around 7.9% seen once. The V and J genes are TRBV27 and TRBJ1-2, with D possibly matching TRBD1 (5 bases). The sequence was obtained from a male donor with ankylosing spondylitis. The sequenced material came from blood, either unsorted or a sorted T cell fraction (not recorded which). The CDR3 DNA follows: TGTGCCAGCAGTCCCGACAGTGTTGCTGGCTACACCTTC. Translating it yields CASSPDSVAGYTF.